This record looks at one T cell receptor (beta chain) sequence and its context. Alongside a J-beta primer mix, a sample-barcoded 5' primer served in a second PCR lasting about 7 to 11 cycles. A single record per CDR3 protein comes from TCRdb applying MiXCR to the 5' RACE reads. The sample consists of about a million distinct CDR3 sequences, roughly half of them appearing once. The data originate from a study of blood T cells in healthy people across ages. Isolation of PBMCs gave at least 7 million cells per sample. The sample consisted of blood. The origin of this receptor is a woman between 55 and 75 years old in good health.

The CDR3 reads CASSPSSGPYEQYF. CDR3 coding DNA: TGTGCCAGCAGCCCGTCTAGCGGTCCCTACGAGCAGTACTTC. This chain connects TRBV3-1 to TRBJ2-4, with TRBD2 matching over 7 bases. TRBJ2-7 matches the DNA end more closely, so the J call is doubtful. Germline V gene sequence: CDR1 LGHDT, CDR2 YNNKEL (reference sequence). CDR3 size: 14 residues.